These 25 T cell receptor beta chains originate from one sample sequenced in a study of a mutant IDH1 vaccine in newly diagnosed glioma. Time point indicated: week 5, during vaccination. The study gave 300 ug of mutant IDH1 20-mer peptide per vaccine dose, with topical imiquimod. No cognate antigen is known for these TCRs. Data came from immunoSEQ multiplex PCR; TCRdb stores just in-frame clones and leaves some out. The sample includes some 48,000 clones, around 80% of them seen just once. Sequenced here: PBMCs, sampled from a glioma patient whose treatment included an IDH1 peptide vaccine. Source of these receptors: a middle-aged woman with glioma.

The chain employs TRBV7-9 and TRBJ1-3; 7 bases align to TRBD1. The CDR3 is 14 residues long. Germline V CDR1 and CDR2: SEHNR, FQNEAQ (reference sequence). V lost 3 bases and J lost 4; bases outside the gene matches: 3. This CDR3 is CASSFGTAGNTIYF. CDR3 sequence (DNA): TGTGCCAGCAGCTTCGGGACAGCCGGAAACACCATATATTTT.

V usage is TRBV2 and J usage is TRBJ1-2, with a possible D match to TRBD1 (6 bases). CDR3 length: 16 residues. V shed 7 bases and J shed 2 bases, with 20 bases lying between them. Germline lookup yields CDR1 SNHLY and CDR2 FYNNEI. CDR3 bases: TGTGCCAGCAATGGGGCCGTGGACAGACAAAACTATGGCTACACCTTC. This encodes CASNGAVDRQNYGYTF. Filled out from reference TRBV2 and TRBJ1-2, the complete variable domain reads EPEVTQTPSHQVTQMGQEVILRCVPISNHLYFYWYRQILGQKVEFLVSFYNNEISEKSEIFDDQFSVERPDGSNFTLKIRSTKLEDSAMYFCASNGAVDRQNYGYTFGSGTRLTVV.

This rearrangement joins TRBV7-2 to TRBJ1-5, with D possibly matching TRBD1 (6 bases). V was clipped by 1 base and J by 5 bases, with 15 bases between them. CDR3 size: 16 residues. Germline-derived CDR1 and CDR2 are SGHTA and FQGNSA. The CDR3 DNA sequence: TGTGCCAGCAGCTTAGTTGAAGGGGGTCGTGATCAGCCCCAGCATTTT. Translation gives CASSLVEGGRDQPQHF.

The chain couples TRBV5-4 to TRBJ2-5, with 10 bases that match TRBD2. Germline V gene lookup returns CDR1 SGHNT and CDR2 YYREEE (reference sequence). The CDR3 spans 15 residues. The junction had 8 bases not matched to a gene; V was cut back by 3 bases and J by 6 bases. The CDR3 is CASSSSGGAGKTQYF. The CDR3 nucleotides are TGTGCCAGCAGCTCGAGCGGGGGGGCGGGAAAGACCCAGTACTTC. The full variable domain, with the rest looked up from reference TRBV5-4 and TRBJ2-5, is ETGVTQSPTHLIKTRGQQVTLRCSSQSGHNTVSWYQQALGQGPQFIFQYYREEENGRGNFPPRFSGLQFPNYSSELNVNALELDDSALYLCASSSSGGAGKTQYFGPGTRLLVL.

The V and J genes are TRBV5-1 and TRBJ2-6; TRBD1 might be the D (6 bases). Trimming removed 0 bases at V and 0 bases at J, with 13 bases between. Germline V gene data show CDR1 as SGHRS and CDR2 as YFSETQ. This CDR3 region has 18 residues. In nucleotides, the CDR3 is TGCGCCAGCAGCTTGGTAACAGGGCCAATCTCTGGGGCCAACGTCCTGACTTTC. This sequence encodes CASSLVTGPISGANVLTF.

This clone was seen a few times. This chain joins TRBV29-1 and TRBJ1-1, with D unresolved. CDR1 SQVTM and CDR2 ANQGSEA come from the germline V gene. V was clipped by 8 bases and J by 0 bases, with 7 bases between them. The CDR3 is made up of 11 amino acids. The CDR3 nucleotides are TGCAGCACATACTTGAACACTGAAGCTTTCTTT. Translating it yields CSTYLNTEAFF.

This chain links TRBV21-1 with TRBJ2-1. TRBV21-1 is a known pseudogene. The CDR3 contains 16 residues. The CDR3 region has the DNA TGTGCCAGCAGCAAAAATAGGGGGGACTTCTACAATGAGCAGTTCTTC. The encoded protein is CASSKNRGDFYNEQFF.

The CDR3 bases are TGCAGTGCTAGACCGGCAGATACGCAGTATTTT. Translated: CSARPADTQYF. This chain connects TRBV20-1 to TRBJ2-3; D uncertain. CDR3 length: 11 residues. Germline values: CDR1 DFQATT, CDR2 SNEGSKA (reference sequence). Trimming left V 2 bases short and J 4 bases short, with 4 bases between.

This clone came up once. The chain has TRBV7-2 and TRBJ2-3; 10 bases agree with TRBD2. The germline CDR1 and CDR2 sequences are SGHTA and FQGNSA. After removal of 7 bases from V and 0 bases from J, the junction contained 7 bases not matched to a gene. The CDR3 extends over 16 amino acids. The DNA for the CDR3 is TGTGCCAGCAACGTCTTAGCGGGGGGAAGCACAGATACGCAGTATTTT. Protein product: CASNVLAGGSTDTQYF.

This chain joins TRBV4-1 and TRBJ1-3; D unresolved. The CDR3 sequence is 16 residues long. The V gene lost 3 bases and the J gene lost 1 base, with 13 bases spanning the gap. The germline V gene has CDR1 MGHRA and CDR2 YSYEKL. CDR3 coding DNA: TGCGCCAGCAGCCACAGGAGGGATCAGTCTGGAAACACCATATATTTT. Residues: CASSHRRDQSGNTIYF.

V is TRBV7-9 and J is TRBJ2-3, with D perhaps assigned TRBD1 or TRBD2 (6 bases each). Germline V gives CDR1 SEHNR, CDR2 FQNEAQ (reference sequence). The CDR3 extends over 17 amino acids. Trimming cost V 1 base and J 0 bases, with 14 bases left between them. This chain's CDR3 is CASSLEGGLLSTDTQYF. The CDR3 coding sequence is TGTGCCAGCAGCTTAGAGGGGGGACTGCTTAGCACAGATACGCAGTATTTT.

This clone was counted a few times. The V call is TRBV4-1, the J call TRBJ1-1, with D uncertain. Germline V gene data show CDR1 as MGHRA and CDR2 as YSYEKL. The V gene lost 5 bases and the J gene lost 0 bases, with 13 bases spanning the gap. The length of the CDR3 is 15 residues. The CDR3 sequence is CASSAFWTVNTEAFF. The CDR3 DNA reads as TGCGCCAGCAGCGCGTTTTGGACGGTGAACACTGAAGCTTTCTTT.

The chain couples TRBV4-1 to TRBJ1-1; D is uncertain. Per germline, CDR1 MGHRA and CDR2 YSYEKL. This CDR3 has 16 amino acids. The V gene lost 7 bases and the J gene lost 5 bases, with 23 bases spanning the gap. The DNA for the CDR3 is TGCGCCAGCACCGAAGGCGGACCATCGCGGGTTACTGAAGCTTTCTTT. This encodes CASTEGGPSRVTEAFF.

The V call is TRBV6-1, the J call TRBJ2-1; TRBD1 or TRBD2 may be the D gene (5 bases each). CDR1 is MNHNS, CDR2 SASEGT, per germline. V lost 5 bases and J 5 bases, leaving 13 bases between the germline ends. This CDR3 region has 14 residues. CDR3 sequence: CASSPGTKDNEQFF. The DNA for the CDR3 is TGTGCCAGCAGTCCCGGGACGAAAGACAATGAGCAGTTCTTC.

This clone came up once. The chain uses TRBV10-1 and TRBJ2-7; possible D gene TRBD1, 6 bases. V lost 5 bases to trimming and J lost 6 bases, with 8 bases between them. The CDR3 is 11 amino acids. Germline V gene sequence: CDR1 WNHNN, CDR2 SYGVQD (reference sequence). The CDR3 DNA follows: TGCGCCAGCAGTCGAGGGGGCGAGCAGTACTTC. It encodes CASSRGGEQYF.

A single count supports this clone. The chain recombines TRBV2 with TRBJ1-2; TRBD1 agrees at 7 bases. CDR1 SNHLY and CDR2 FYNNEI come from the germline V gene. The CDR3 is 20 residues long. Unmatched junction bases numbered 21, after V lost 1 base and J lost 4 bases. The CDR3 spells CASSEVIDLGGQGEVYGYTF. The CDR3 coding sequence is TGTGCCAGCAGTGAAGTAATAGACTTAGGCGGGCAGGGGGAGGTCTATGGCTACACCTTC. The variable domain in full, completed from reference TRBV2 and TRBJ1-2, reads EPEVTQTPSHQVTQMGQEVILRCVPISNHLYFYWYRQILGQKVEFLVSFYNNEISEKSEIFDDQFSVERPDGSNFTLKIRSTKLEDSAMYFCASSEVIDLGGQGEVYGYTFGSGTRLTVV.

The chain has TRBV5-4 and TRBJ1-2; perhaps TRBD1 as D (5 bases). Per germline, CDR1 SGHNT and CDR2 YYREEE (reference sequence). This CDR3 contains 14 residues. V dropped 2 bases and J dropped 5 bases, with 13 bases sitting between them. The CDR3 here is CASSFPRARYGYTF. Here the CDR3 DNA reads TGTGCCAGCAGCTTCCCCAGGGCCCGATATGGCTACACCTTC.

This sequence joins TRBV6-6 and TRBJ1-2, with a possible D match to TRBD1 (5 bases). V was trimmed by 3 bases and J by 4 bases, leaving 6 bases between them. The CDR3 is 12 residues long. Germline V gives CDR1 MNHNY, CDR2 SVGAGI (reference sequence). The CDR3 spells CASSYQGYGYTF. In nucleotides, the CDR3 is TGTGCCAGCAGTTATCAGGGCTATGGCTACACCTTC.

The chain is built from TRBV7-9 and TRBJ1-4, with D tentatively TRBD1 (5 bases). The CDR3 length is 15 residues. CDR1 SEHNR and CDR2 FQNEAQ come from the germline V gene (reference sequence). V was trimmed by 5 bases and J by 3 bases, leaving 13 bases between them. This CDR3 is CASSPGGWANEKLFF. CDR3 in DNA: TGTGCCAGCAGCCCCGGGGGGTGGGCTAATGAAAAACTGTTTTTT.

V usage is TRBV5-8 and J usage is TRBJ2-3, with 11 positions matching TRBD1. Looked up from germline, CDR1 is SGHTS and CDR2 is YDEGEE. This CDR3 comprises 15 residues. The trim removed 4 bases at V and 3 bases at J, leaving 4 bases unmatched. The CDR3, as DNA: TGTGCCAGCAGCACCGGACAGGGGGCGACAGATACGCAGTATTTT. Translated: CASSTGQGATDTQYF.

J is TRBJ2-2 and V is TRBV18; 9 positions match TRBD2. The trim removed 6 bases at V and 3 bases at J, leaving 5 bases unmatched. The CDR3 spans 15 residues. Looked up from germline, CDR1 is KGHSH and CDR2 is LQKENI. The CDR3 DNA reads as TGTGCCAGCTCGCCAGCGGGGGGTTACACCGGGGAGCTGTTTTTT. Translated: CASSPAGGYTGELFF.

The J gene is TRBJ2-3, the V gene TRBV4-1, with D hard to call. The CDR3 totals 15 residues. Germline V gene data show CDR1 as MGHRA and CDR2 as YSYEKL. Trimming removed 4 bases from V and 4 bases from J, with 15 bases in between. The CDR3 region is CASSLLGRDADTQYF. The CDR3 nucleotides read TGCGCCAGCAGCCTGTTGGGTAGGGATGCAGATACGCAGTATTTT.

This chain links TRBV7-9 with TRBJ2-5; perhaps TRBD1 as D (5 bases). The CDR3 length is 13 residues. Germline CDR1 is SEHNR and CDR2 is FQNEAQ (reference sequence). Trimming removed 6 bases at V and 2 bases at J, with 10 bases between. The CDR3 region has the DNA TGTGCCAGCAGGGGGCCAAGACAAGAGACCCAGTACTTC. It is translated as CASRGPRQETQYF.

The CDR3 DNA reads as TGTGCCAGCAGCGAGGAGAGGGACGAAATGGGCTACACCTTC. Translating it yields CASSEERDEMGYTF. The chain has TRBV6-5 and TRBJ1-2; D possibly corresponds to TRBD1 (5 bases). CDR3 length: 14 residues. Germline CDR1 MNHEY, CDR2 SVGAGI. V was clipped by 6 bases and J by 8 bases, with 19 bases between them.

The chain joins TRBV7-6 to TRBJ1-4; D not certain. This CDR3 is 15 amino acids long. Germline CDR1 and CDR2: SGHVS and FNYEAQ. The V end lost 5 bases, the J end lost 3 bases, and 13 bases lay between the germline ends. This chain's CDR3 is CASSLGRSPNEKLFF. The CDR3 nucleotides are TGTGCCAGCAGCCTAGGACGTTCGCCTAATGAAAAACTGTTTTTT.